These 31 T cell receptor beta chains were all obtained from the same sample, sequenced in a study of human T cells and chemical hapten exposure. The time point was: pre-sensitization, week 0. The sample's treatment: therapeutic diphenylcyclopropenone sensitization with weekly scalp DPC. TCRdb re-called the RACE reads through MiXCR, storing one row per CDR3 protein. The table has 85,000 to 120,000 distinct CDR3 sequences, roughly 12% seen once. Sequenced here: whole blood, sampled in connection with sensitization to the hapten diphenylcyclopropenone (DPC). These receptors were collected from a woman aged 50 to 60 with alopecia areata. Some clones in this sample may be carry-over from other donors' samples.

The chain carries TRBV28 and TRBJ2-7; 7 nucleotides align to TRBD1. Trimming at V came to 7 bases and at J to 3 bases, leaving 15 bases not matched to a gene. CDR3 size: 16 residues. CDR1 and CDR2 from the germline V gene are MDHEN and SYDVKM. The CDR3 sequence is CASTLVTPRGSYEQYF. CDR3 DNA sequence: TGTGCCAGCACTCTAGTGACGCCCAGGGGGAGCTACGAGCAGTACTTC.

This clonotype was counted many times. The rearrangement joins TRBV4-1 to TRBJ1-1; perhaps TRBD1 as D (6 bases). Germline-derived CDR1 and CDR2 are MGHRA and YSYEKL. This CDR3 is 14 amino acids long. V was clipped by 5 bases and J by 0 bases, with 10 bases between them. CDR3: CASSYRAVNTEAFF. The CDR3 coding sequence is TGCGCCAGCAGCTACAGGGCGGTGAACACTGAAGCTTTCTTT.

This clonotype came up many times. This rearrangement joins TRBV5-1 to TRBJ1-1; 7 bases match TRBD1. Trimming took 4 bases from V and 4 from J; bases not matched to a gene: 4. Per germline, CDR1 SGHRS and CDR2 YFSETQ. The length of the CDR3 is 13 residues. CDR3 amino acids: CASSLNRGTEAFF. CDR3 nucleotide sequence: TGCGCCAGCAGCCTAAACAGGGGCACTGAAGCTTTCTTT.

In its sample, this clonotype was seen a few times. The CDR3 sequence: CASSQDRDRGKYSPLHF. CDR3 nucleotides: TGTGCCAGCAGCCAGGACCGGGACAGGGGAAAGTATTCACCCCTCCACTTT. The chain links TRBV4-2 to TRBJ1-6, with 10 positions matching TRBD1. This CDR3 comprises 17 residues. Trimming at V came to 3 bases and at J to 8 bases, leaving 10 bases not matched to a gene. The V gene's germline CDR1 is LGHNA and CDR2 YNFKEQ.

CDR3 residues: CASRRTSGSNEQFF. CDR3 in DNA: TGTGCCAGCAGACGGACTAGCGGGAGCAATGAGCAGTTCTTC. The chain employs TRBV2 and TRBJ2-1; 13 positions match TRBD2. This CDR3 has 14 residues. The germline CDR1 and CDR2 sequences are SNHLY and FYNNEI. J was trimmed by 6 bases and V by 6 bases; bases with no gene match: 2.

The chain recombines TRBV18 with TRBJ1-6; D gene unclear. The CDR3 length is 14 residues. Germline loops: CDR1 KGHSH, CDR2 LQKENI. Trimming took off 0 bases at V and 9 bases at J, with 9 bases between the two ends. CDR3 protein: CASSPPGPSSPLHF. The CDR3 DNA reads TGTGCCAGCTCACCACCAGGGCCGAGTTCACCCCTCCACTTT.

The rearrangement uses TRBV9 and TRBJ2-3; D ambiguous. This CDR3 region has 12 residues. Per the germline V gene, CDR1 is SGDLS and CDR2 is YYNGEE. V was shortened by 3 bases and J by 4 bases, with 6 bases between the two germline ends. The CDR3 protein is CASSGDADTQYF. The CDR3 coding sequence is TGTGCCAGCAGCGGGGATGCAGATACGCAGTATTTT.

This clonotype has just a few counts. CDR3 bases: TGTGCCAGCAGTCCCCGGAGGAGTTTCTATGGCTACACCTTC. Amino acid sequence: CASSPRRSFYGYTF. This chain links TRBV27 with TRBJ1-2; D is unresolved. CDR1 and CDR2 from the germline V gene are MNHEY and SMNVEV (reference sequence). CDR3 length equals 14 residues. V was clipped by 5 bases and J by 4 bases, with 14 bases between them.

The J gene is TRBJ2-7, the V gene TRBV7-9, with D possibly called TRBD1 or TRBD2 (5 bases each). This CDR3 comprises 15 residues. Looked up from germline, CDR1 is SEHNR and CDR2 is FQNEAQ (reference sequence). Trimming left V 6 bases short and J 3 bases short, with 18 bases between. In DNA, the CDR3 is TGTGCCAGCAGGGACCGGGACGGGACCCTCTACGAGCAGTACTTC. Protein product: CASRDRDGTLYEQYF.

This chain links TRBV6-5 with TRBJ1-3, with 8 bases fitting TRBD1. The CDR3 contains 17 residues. V lost 5 bases to trimming and J lost 0 bases; unmatched junction nucleotides: 9. Germline V gene data show CDR1 as MNHEY and CDR2 as SVGAGI. CDR3 DNA: TGTGCCAGCAGTCCGCGGACAGGGACCTTCTCTGGAAACACCATATATTTT. This gives the protein CASSPRTGTFSGNTIYF.

The chain is built from TRBV28 and TRBJ1-1; D is unresolved. The ends were cut back, 5 bases at V and 6 bases at J, with 10 bases in the middle. Germline-derived CDR1 and CDR2 are MDHEN and SYDVKM. The CDR3 length is 12 residues. In nucleotides, the CDR3 is TGTGCCAGCAGTACCGGCGTGTCTGAAGCTTTCTTT. Translation: CASSTGVSEAFF.

This clonotype was observed a few times. The gene calls are TRBV12-3 or TRBV12-4 and TRBJ1-5, with D unresolved. Trimming cost V 6 bases and J 2 bases, with 11 bases left between them. The CDR3 consists of 14 residues. CDR3 sequence: CASSRSSGNQPQHF. CDR3 coding DNA: TGTGCCAGCAGCCGATCTAGCGGCAATCAGCCCCAGCATTTT.

This clonotype was counted at least ten times. This chain joins TRBV6-2 or TRBV6-3 and TRBJ1-1; no definite D call. CDR1 and CDR2 from the germline V gene are MNHEY and SVGEGT. This CDR3 has 13 residues. The germline V and J ends were trimmed by 3 bases and 5 bases, with 10 bases remaining between them. As DNA, the CDR3 is TGTGCCAGCAGTTATGAGGGCGGGACTGAAGCTTTCTTT. Residues: CASSYEGGTEAFF.

This clonotype was found a few times. The chain links TRBV18 to TRBJ1-5; D uncertain. The CDR3 contains 13 residues. Per the germline V gene, CDR1 is KGHSH and CDR2 is LQKENI. Deletions cut 0 bases from V and 3 bases from J, with 3 bases between. In nucleotides, the CDR3 is TGTGCCAGCTCACCACCCGCCAATCAGCCCCAGCATTTT. It is translated as CASSPPANQPQHF.

There are a few counts of this clonotype. V gene TRBV7-9 combines with J gene TRBJ1-5, with D uncertain. Germline-derived CDR1 and CDR2 are SEHNR and FQNEAQ (reference sequence). This CDR3 comprises 16 residues. V dropped 0 bases and J dropped 5 bases, with 14 bases sitting between them. The CDR3 DNA reads as TGTGCCAGCAGCTTAGCTGGACGGCCGACGGATCAGCCCCAGCATTTT. Amino acids: CASSLAGRPTDQPQHF.

The chain uses TRBV18 and TRBJ2-2; D is ambiguous. CDR1 and CDR2 from the germline V gene are KGHSH and LQKENI. Trimming cost V 2 bases and J 0 bases, with 7 bases left between them. This CDR3 spans 15 amino acids. CDR3 in amino acids: CASSPGRTNTGELFF. CDR3 in DNA: TGTGCCAGCTCACCAGGACGGACGAACACCGGGGAGCTGTTTTTT.

The rearrangement uses TRBV5-1 and TRBJ2-1; the D gene is possibly TRBD2 (5 bases). The CDR3 has 11 residues. Germline values: CDR1 SGHRS, CDR2 YFSETQ. V dropped 3 bases and J dropped 10 bases, with 8 bases sitting between them. CDR3 amino acids: CASSSGIEQFF. The CDR3 bases are TGCGCCAGCAGCTCCGGGATCGAGCAGTTCTTC.

The V and J genes are TRBV5-6 and TRBJ2-7; 8 positions match TRBD1. Germline V CDR1 and CDR2: SGHDT, YYEEEE. The CDR3 is 15 residues long. J was trimmed by 3 bases and V by 3 bases; bases with no gene match: 8. The CDR3 region has the DNA TGTGCCAGCAGCTCGGGACAGGAACTTTTCTACGAGCAGTACTTC. Residues: CASSSGQELFYEQYF.

This clonotype was observed many times. The chain joins TRBV5-1 to TRBJ2-7; the match to TRBD2 covers 9 bases. V was clipped by 2 bases and J by 3 bases; unmatched bases: 3. The germline V gene has CDR1 SGHRS and CDR2 YFSETQ. There are 14 residues in the CDR3. The CDR3 DNA sequence: TGCGCCAGCAGCTTCCAGCGGGAGGACTACGAGCAGTACTTC. It translates to CASSFQREDYEQYF.

This clonotype has a handful of counts. This rearrangement joins TRBV11-2 to TRBJ2-7; D is possibly TRBD1 (6 bases). The germline V gene encodes CDR1 SGHAT and CDR2 FQNNGV. The CDR3 contains 14 residues. Trimming took 6 bases from V and 2 from J, leaving 14 bases between them. CDR3 sequence (DNA): TGTGCCAGCAGTCGGAACAGGGCAACCTACGAGCAGTACTTC. Protein: CASSRNRATYEQYF.

This sequence joins TRBV27 and TRBJ1-5; tentatively, D is TRBD1 (6 bases). V was pared by 7 bases and J by 9 bases, with 19 bases between. Germline V gene sequence: CDR1 MNHEY, CDR2 SMNVEV (reference sequence). The CDR3 spans 14 residues. The CDR3 region is CASIAAGAPGPQHF. CDR3 in DNA: TGTGCCAGCATTGCGGCGGGGGCTCCGGGGCCCCAGCATTTT.

This clonotype was detected only a few times. This chain connects TRBV27 to TRBJ1-6; the D is unclear. Trimming pared 2 bases from V and 9 bases from J, leaving 11 bases between. The CDR3 totals 14 residues. Germline assignment: CDR1 MNHEY and CDR2 SMNVEV (reference sequence). The CDR3 region is CASSLPDGASPLHF. Written as DNA, the CDR3 is TGTGCCAGCAGTTTACCGGACGGTGCTTCACCCCTCCACTTT.

This clonotype has just a few counts. The J gene is TRBJ2-5, the V gene TRBV12-3 or TRBV12-4, with TRBD2 identical over 7 bases. The CDR3 length is 16 residues. The J segment lost 2 bases and the V segment lost 5 bases, leaving 11 bases of the junction unmatched. The CDR3 reads CASSGRDYRSQETQYF. The CDR3, as DNA: TGTGCCAGCAGTGGCCGGGACTACCGCAGTCAAGAGACCCAGTACTTC.

This clonotype was detected only a few times. V usage is TRBV25-1 and J usage is TRBJ2-5; 13 nucleotides agree with TRBD2. Germline V lookup: CDR1 MGHDK, CDR2 SYGVNS. The CDR3 spans 15 residues. V was clipped by 8 bases and J by 3 bases; unmatched bases: 6. DNA of the CDR3: TGTGCCAGCGCTCGACTAGCGGGAGGCGAAGAGACCCAGTACTTC. Translating gives CASARLAGGEETQYF.

The CDR3 sequence: CASSFRLAGLSEQFF. CDR3 sequence (DNA): TGTGCCAGCAGTTTTAGGCTAGCGGGCTTGAGTGAGCAGTTCTTC. The rearrangement uses TRBV28 and TRBJ2-1; 8 bases fit TRBD2. The CDR3 spans 15 residues. CDR1 and CDR2 (germline): MDHEN, SYDVKM. With V trimmed by 3 bases and J by 9 bases, 10 bases remained unmatched.

This clonotype occurred a few times. The chain combines TRBV11-2 with TRBJ1-1; 7 bases align to TRBD1. Germline V gene lookup returns CDR1 SGHAT and CDR2 FQNNGV. The CDR3 is 14 residues long. V gave up 5 bases and J gave up 3 bases; unmatched junction bases: 6. CDR3: CASSPRQGHTEAFF. DNA for the CDR3: TGTGCCAGCAGCCCCCGACAGGGTCACACTGAAGCTTTCTTT.

This chain links TRBV18 with TRBJ1-5; perhaps TRBD1 as D (5 bases). The CDR3 runs 14 residues. V lost 1 base and J 9 bases, leaving 13 bases between the germline ends. Looked up from germline, CDR1 is KGHSH and CDR2 is LQKENI. The CDR3 bases are TGTGCCAGCTCACCACAGGCAGGGCCAGCGCCCCAGCATTTT. Translation: CASSPQAGPAPQHF.

This chain uses TRBV20-1 with TRBJ2-3; 10 bases map to TRBD2. CDR3 length: 16 residues. Germline assignment: CDR1 DFQATT and CDR2 SNEGSKA (reference sequence). After removal of 6 bases from V and 7 bases from J, the junction contained 16 bases not matched to a gene. CDR3 protein: CSAARSPAGGMNTQYF. As DNA, the CDR3 is TGCAGTGCAGCACGAAGTCCAGCGGGAGGGATGAATACGCAGTATTTT.

The V call is TRBV29-1, the J call TRBJ2-3; TRBD2 agrees at 13 bases. The V and J ends lost 7 bases and 10 bases, in that order; junction bases with no gene match: 11. Germline loops: CDR1 SQVTM, CDR2 ANQGSEA. This CDR3 has 14 amino acids. CDR3 protein: CSARTSGGSGPQYF. The CDR3 coding sequence is TGCAGCGCTCGGACTAGCGGGGGATCGGGTCCGCAGTATTTT.

This clonotype turned up a few times. The chain joins TRBV3-1 to TRBJ2-2; tentative D call: TRBD2 (6 bases). Germline V gene lookup returns CDR1 LGHDT and CDR2 YNNKEL (reference sequence). There are 15 residues in the CDR3. Trimming removed 1 base from V and 6 bases from J, with 12 bases in between. CDR3 nucleotides: TGTGCCAGCAGCCAAGCTGGGGGACTTCCCGGGGAGCTGTTTTTT. It specifies CASSQAGGLPGELFF.

This clonotype was counted ten times or more. The chain couples TRBV3-1 to TRBJ1-1, with 8 bases matching TRBD1. From germline, CDR1 is LGHDT and CDR2 YNNKEL (reference sequence). The J segment lost 1 base and the V segment lost 5 bases, leaving 3 bases of the junction unmatched. This CDR3 spans 14 amino acids. The CDR3 region is CASSFDRGNTEAFF. The DNA of the CDR3 is TGTGCCAGCAGCTTCGACAGGGGGAACACTGAAGCTTTCTTT.